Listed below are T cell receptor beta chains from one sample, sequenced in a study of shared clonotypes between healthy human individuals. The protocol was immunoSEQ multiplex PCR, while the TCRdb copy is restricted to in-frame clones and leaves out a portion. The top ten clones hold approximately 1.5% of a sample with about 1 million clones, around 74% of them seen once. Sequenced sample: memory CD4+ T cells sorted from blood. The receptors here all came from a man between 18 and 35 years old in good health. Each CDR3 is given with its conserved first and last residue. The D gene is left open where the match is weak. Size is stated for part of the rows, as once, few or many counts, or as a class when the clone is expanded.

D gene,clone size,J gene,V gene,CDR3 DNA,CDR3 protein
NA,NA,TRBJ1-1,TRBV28,TGTGCCACCCATATTCAGGGGCACACTGAAGCTTTCTTT,CATHIQGHTEAFF
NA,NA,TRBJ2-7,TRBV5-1,TGCGCCAGCAGGGAAGGGGACCAGCAGTACTTC,CASREGDQQYF
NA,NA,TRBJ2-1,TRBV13,TGTGCCAGCAGCTCCTACTGGGGTATGGGATACAATGAGCAGTTCTTC,CASSSYWGMGYNEQFF
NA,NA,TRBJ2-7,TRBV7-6,TGTGCCAGCAGCTACACGGCCGGGGACGAGCAGTACTTC,CASSYTAGDEQYF
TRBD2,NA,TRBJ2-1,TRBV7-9,TGTGCCAGCAGCCCAAAGGCGGCTAGCGGGAACTACAATGAGCAGTTCTTC,CASSPKAASGNYNEQFF
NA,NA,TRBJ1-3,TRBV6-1,TGTGCCAGCAGTGCAGGGACCGCCAACTCTGGAAACACCATATATTTT,CASSAGTANSGNTIYF
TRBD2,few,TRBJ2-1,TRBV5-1,TGCGCCAGCAGCTTGGAGTCTAGCGGGCAGTTCTTC,CASSLESSGQFF
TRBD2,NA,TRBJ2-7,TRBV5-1,TGCGCCAGCAGCCAGGGACTAGCACAATACGAGCAGTACTTC,CASSQGLAQYEQYF
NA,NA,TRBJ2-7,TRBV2,TGTGCCAGCAGCGTAATGGGGGGCGAGCAGTACTTC,CASSVMGGEQYF
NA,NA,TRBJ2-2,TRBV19,TGTGCCAGTAGTCAACAGACAGGTAACACCGGGGAGCTGTTTTTT,CASSQQTGNTGELFF
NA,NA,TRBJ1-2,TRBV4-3,TGCGCCAGCAGCCAAGATCGACAGTATGGCTACACCTTC,CASSQDRQYGYTF
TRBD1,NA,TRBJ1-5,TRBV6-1,TGTGCCAGCATAGGGACAGGGTATCAGCCCCAGCATTTT,CASIGTGYQPQHF
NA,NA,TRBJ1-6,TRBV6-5,TGTGCCAGCAGTCGGACAGAGTCCTATAATTCACCCCTCCACTTT,CASSRTESYNSPLHF
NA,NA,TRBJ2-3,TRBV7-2,TGTGCCAGCAGCTTAGGGCAACTAGAGGCGCAGTATTTT,CASSLGQLEAQYF
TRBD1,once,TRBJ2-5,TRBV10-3,TGTGCCACCGGACAGGGGGCAGGGGAGACCCAGTACTTC,CATGQGAGETQYF
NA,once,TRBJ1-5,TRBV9,TGTGCCAGCAGCGTAGAACCAGGGATCTCCCAGCCCCAGCATTTT,CASSVEPGISQPQHF
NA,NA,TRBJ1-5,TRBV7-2,TGTGCCAGCAGCTTAGACGGGGGGAGGAATCAGCCCCAGCATTTT,CASSLDGGRNQPQHF
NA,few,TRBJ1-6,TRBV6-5,TGTGCCAGCAGCCCAATGGGGCCCAGCTCACCCCTCCACTTT,CASSPMGPSSPLHF
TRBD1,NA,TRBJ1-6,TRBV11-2,TGTGCCAGCAGCTTAGTGGGGACAGTCGCTTCACCCCTCCACTTT,CASSLVGTVASPLHF
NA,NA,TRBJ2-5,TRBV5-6,TGTGCCAGCAGCTCGTACGGGAGCCGAGGAGAGACCCAGTACTTC,CASSSYGSRGETQYF